The entry below gives a single TCR beta chain sequence along with its context. Its antigen is unknown. The sample comes from a study of cytomegalovirus exposure and HLA in healthy donors. Broader study findings: Some V segments, TRBV6-2 and TRBV6-3 among them, were indistinguishable and were therefore excluded. Later analysis demonstrated an association between a missense DCLRE1C variant and TCR beta V- and J-gene trimming.

With 60 Vbeta and 13 Jbeta primers, the PCR was carried out. Sequencing was performed with immunoSEQ multiplex PCR; in TCRdb, only in-frame clones are kept and a portion is missing. The sample shows under 150,000 clones, approximately 84% of them seen only once. This CDR3 contains 16 residues. Germline CDR1 reads MDHEN; CDR2 reads SYDVKM. With V trimmed by 8 bases and J by 2 bases, 12 bases remained unmatched. The sample was PBMCs. The clonotype originates from a man younger than 45 in good health and CMV-seropositive. The V and J genes are TRBV28 and TRBJ1-5; the match to TRBD1 covers 7 bases. For the CDR3, the DNA is TGTGCCAGCGGCCTCGCAGGGGGAATGGGCAATCAGCCCCAGCATTTT. Its translation is CASGLAGGMGNQPQHF.